These 26 T cell receptor beta chains came from one sample sequenced in a study of regulatory T cells in long-lasting Graves disease. For TCR beta, libraries came from iRepertoire HTBI primers and Arm-PCR of CDR3 regions. In TCRdb, the multiplex PCR reads were re-called with MiXCR into one record per CDR3 protein. The sample includes fewer than 550,000 distinct CDR3 sequences, approximately 16% of them seen just once. Stated time point: newly diagnosed GD, antithyroid drugs for less than 3 months. Preparation of the TCR library used RNA extracted from PBMCs. The same specimen was also included in a second study, on T cells in Graves' hyperthyroidism and ophthalmopathy.

Sample: peripheral blood mononuclear cells (PBMCs), taken at new diagnosis, from a patient treated with antithyroid drugs. Every receptor here comes from a young woman with Graves disease.

There are many counts of this clonotype. J is TRBJ1-1 and V is TRBV12-3 or TRBV12-4; maybe TRBD1 (6 bases). CDR3 length equals 14 residues. With 1 base removed from V and 4 bases from J, the gap between germline ends came to 10 bases. The CDR3: CASSLVAGATEAFF. CDR3 DNA sequence: TGTGCCAGCAGTTTAGTAGCAGGGGCCACTGAAGCTTTCTTT.

This clonotype has only a few counts. DNA of the CDR3: TGTGCCAGCAGTGACCGGGACACGAAAAAAAGGGGACACACTGAAGCTTTCTTT. Its translation: CASSDRDTKKRGHTEAFF. The V gene is TRBV28, the J gene TRBJ1-1; D possibly corresponds to TRBD1 (6 bases). The CDR3 loop spans 18 amino acids. Germline V gives CDR1 MDHEN, CDR2 SYDVKM. V was trimmed by 5 bases and J by 3 bases, leaving 25 bases between them.

This chain uses TRBV24-1 with TRBJ2-1; D is unresolved. Trimming cost V 1 base and J 1 base, with 7 bases left between them. The CDR3 is 15 amino acids. Germline V gives CDR1 KGHDR, CDR2 SFDVKD. The CDR3 is CATSDFPGSYNEQFF. As DNA, the CDR3 is TGTGCCACCAGTGATTTCCCCGGGTCCTACAATGAGCAGTTCTTC.

With respect to this clonotype: Relative to the germline gene, one junction end is altered; a read error may explain this. The CDR3 loop reads CASSLPGLAGNYNDQFF. The CDR3 DNA is TGCGCCAGCAGCCTACCGGGACTAGCGGGAAACTACAATGATCAGTTCTTC. The chain recombines TRBV5-1 with TRBJ2-1; TRBD2 agrees at 13 bases. Germline CDR1 reads SGHRS; CDR2 reads YFSETQ. The CDR3 loop spans 17 amino acids.

Ten or more counts support this clonotype. This could be a read error, since a much larger clone is one nucleotide away. The chain links TRBV7-9 to TRBJ2-3; perhaps TRBD2 as D (5 bases). Germline values: CDR1 SEHNR, CDR2 FQNEAQ (reference sequence). The CDR3 sequence is 14 residues long. The V and J ends lost 1 base and 1 base respectively, with 6 bases between them. CDR3 nucleotides: TGTGCCAGCAGCTTAGAGGGAGGCACAGATACGCAGTATTTT. Amino acid sequence: CASSLEGGTDTQYF.

The CDR3 loop reads CAYKPSGTRSYEQYF. In DNA form, the CDR3 reads TGTGCCTACAAACCCTCCGGGACTAGGTCCTACGAGCAGTACTTC. The chain employs TRBV30 and TRBJ2-7; 8 bases match TRBD2. CDR1 and CDR2 from the germline V gene are GTSNPN and SVGIG (reference sequence). This CDR3 is built from 15 residues. J gave up 1 base and V 7 bases, and 12 bases lay outside the gene matches.

With respect to this clonotype: Mismatch with germline at one junction end may stem from a read error. The rearrangement joins TRBV18 to TRBJ2-5; no firm D call. The germline V gene has CDR1 KGHSH and CDR2 LQKENI. This CDR3 has 11 residues. CDR3 loop: CAISRAETQYF. CDR3 bases: TGTGCCATCTCACGCGCGGAGACCCAGTACTTC.

This clonotype was recorded many times. The chain joins TRBV20-1 to TRBJ2-7, with TRBD2 as a possible D gene (5 bases). V lost 3 bases and J 0 bases, leaving 12 bases between the germline ends. CDR1 and CDR2 (germline): DFQATT, SNEGSKA (reference sequence). The CDR3 runs 14 residues. The CDR3 protein is CSASSSGSSYEQYF. CDR3 sequence (DNA): TGCAGTGCTAGTAGTTCGGGGAGCTCCTACGAGCAGTACTTC.

The sample holds many counts of this clonotype. The chain links TRBV18 to TRBJ2-3; D not resolved. Trimming shortened V by 2 bases and J by 4 bases, and 4 bases separated the two germline ends. The germline CDR1 and CDR2 sequences are KGHSH and LQKENI. The CDR3 totals 12 residues. The CDR3: CASSPSSDTQYF. DNA of the CDR3: TGTGCCAGCTCACCATCGTCAGATACGCAGTATTTT.

Regarding this clonotype: A read error may explain this, as a much larger clone is one base away. V is TRBV11-2 and J is TRBJ2-7, with D perhaps given as TRBD1 or TRBD2 (5 bases each). V was pared by 4 bases and J by 5 bases, with 21 bases between. Germline V CDR1 and CDR2: SGHAT, FQNNGV. The length of the CDR3 is 16 residues. The CDR3 DNA is TGTGCCAGCAGCTCCCCCTACGACGGACGGGGCCACGAGCAGTACTTC. Translated: CASSSPYDGRGHEQYF.

The CDR3 bases are TGTGCCAGCAGTTTCCGGACCCTCACCACCGGGGAGCTGTTTTTT. Protein sequence: CASSFRTLTTGELFF. This chain joins TRBV6-5 and TRBJ2-2; D remains ambiguous. This CDR3 has 15 residues. Trimming removed 4 bases at V and 4 bases at J, with 13 bases between. Germline V gene lookup returns CDR1 MNHEY and CDR2 SVGAGI.

There are many counts of this clonotype. This chain connects TRBV28 to TRBJ2-7, with 9 bases lining up with TRBD2. The V segment lost 8 bases and the J segment 3 bases; nucleotides outside the gene matches: 17. Germline V gene sequence: CDR1 MDHEN, CDR2 SYDVKM. The CDR3 totals 17 residues. CDR3 sequence: CASDTLRLTSGHYEQYF. The CDR3 bases are TGTGCCAGCGACACCTTACGCCTGACTAGCGGACACTACGAGCAGTACTTC.

This clonotype occurred many times. The J gene is TRBJ1-4, the V gene TRBV5-8; perhaps TRBD1 as D (6 bases). The CDR3 sequence is 15 residues long. Germline-derived CDR1 and CDR2 are SGHTS and YDEGEE. The V end was cut by 3 bases, the J end by 0 bases, with 9 bases between. The CDR3, as DNA: TGTGCCAGCAGCTGGCGGACAGCAACTAATGAAAAACTGTTTTTT. This gives the protein CASSWRTATNEKLFF.

The sample holds many counts of this clonotype. V usage is TRBV20-1 and J usage is TRBJ2-7, with D tentatively TRBD1 (6 bases). The CDR3 runs 14 residues. Germline-derived CDR1 and CDR2 are DFQATT and SNEGSKA (reference sequence). The V end lost 4 bases, the J end lost 2 bases, and 15 bases lay between the germline ends. For the CDR3, the DNA is TGCAGTGCTACCTCGGCAGGGGAGCCCTACGAGCAGTACTTC. This translates into CSATSAGEPYEQYF.

This clonotype was picked up many times. The V gene is TRBV20-1, the J gene TRBJ2-7; 7 bases match TRBD2. V lost 1 base to trimming and J lost 1 base; unmatched junction nucleotides: 10. Germline loops: CDR1 DFQATT, CDR2 SNEGSKA (reference sequence). CDR3 size: 16 residues. The CDR3 is CSARARVAGVSYEQYF. The CDR3 coding sequence is TGCAGTGCTAGAGCCCGGGTGGCGGGAGTATCCTACGAGCAGTACTTC.

This clonotype was recorded a few times. The chain uses TRBV6-1 and TRBJ2-2; 8 bases align to TRBD1. V gave up 3 bases and J gave up 6 bases; unmatched junction bases: 3. CDR1 MNHNS and CDR2 SASEGT come from the germline V gene. The CDR3 is made up of 14 amino acids. The CDR3 region has the DNA TGTGCCAGCAGTGACAGGACAGGGCCCGGGGAGCTGTTTTTT. This codes for CASSDRTGPGELFF.

Only a few counts were recorded for this clonotype. The genes are TRBV7-9 and TRBJ2-1, with TRBD2 identical over 9 bases. This CDR3 contains 20 residues. CDR1 is SEHNR and CDR2 is FQNEAQ in the germline V gene (reference sequence). The J segment lost 5 bases and the V segment lost 0 bases, leaving 17 bases of the junction unmatched. The DNA of the CDR3 is TGTGCCAGCAGCTTAGCGGTCTGGGATAGGATGGCGGGAGGGAACAATGAGCAGTTCTTC. It specifies CASSLAVWDRMAGGNNEQFF.

The sample holds many counts of this clonotype. V is TRBV18 and J is TRBJ1-1; TRBD1 aligns across 10 bases. The CDR3 is 15 amino acids. Germline CDR1 and CDR2: KGHSH and LQKENI. Trimming removed 3 bases from V and 5 bases from J; junction bases left unmatched: 6. The CDR3 loop is CASSPGTGARTEAFF. The CDR3 DNA sequence: TGTGCCAGCTCACCGGGGACAGGGGCCCGTACTGAAGCTTTCTTT.

This clonotype was found a few times. V and J are TRBV2 and TRBJ2-5; the D is unclear. Germline values: CDR1 SNHLY, CDR2 FYNNEI. The V and J ends lost 7 bases and 5 bases respectively, with 11 bases between them. The CDR3 consists of 12 residues. DNA of the CDR3: TGTGCCAGCACGTGGTTAGGGGAGACCCAGTACTTC. This sequence encodes CASTWLGETQYF.

This rearrangement joins TRBV5-4 to TRBJ2-1, with 7 positions matching TRBD2. CDR3 size: 16 residues. The V gene end was trimmed by 0 bases and the J gene end by 9 bases; junction bases not matched to a gene: 12. Germline-derived CDR1 and CDR2 are SGHNT and YYREEE (reference sequence). This chain's CDR3 is CASSLASAGANLEQFF. The CDR3 coding sequence is TGTGCCAGCAGCTTGGCTAGCGCGGGAGCAAATCTTGAGCAGTTCTTC.

This clonotype came up a few times. This sequence joins TRBV20-1 and TRBJ1-1, with D possibly TRBD1 on 6 matching bases. Trimming took off 6 bases at V and 5 bases at J, with 13 bases between the two ends. CDR3 length: 12 amino acids. Germline V CDR1 and CDR2: DFQATT, SNEGSKA (reference sequence). CDR3 DNA: TGCAGTGCATCGGACAGAATAACTGAAGCTTTCTTT. It yields the protein CSASDRITEAFF.

This chain joins TRBV10-2 and TRBJ1-1; TRBD1 matches at 9 bases. The V segment lost 8 bases and the J segment 5 bases; nucleotides outside the gene matches: 18. CDR3 size: 17 residues. Germline CDR1 is WSHSY and CDR2 is SAAADI. DNA of the CDR3: TGCGCCAGCGGAAGCTCCGGGACAGGGATAAGAAGTACTGAAGCTTTCTTT. It translates to CASGSSGTGIRSTEAFF.

CDR3 protein: CASSELPRYNEQFF. CDR3 nucleotide sequence: TGTGCCAGCAGCGAACTACCTAGGTACAATGAGCAGTTCTTC. The chain uses TRBV14 and TRBJ2-1; D call uncertain. The CDR3 loop spans 14 amino acids. The germline V gene encodes CDR1 SGHDN and CDR2 FVKESK. The V and J ends lost 5 bases and 4 bases respectively, with 12 bases between them.

In DNA, the CDR3 is TGTGCCAGCAGTTTACCTATGGGGCTTGGCTACACCTTC. Its protein is CASSLPMGLGYTF. This rearrangement joins TRBV28 to TRBJ1-2; D possibly corresponds to TRBD1 (5 bases). CDR1 and CDR2 from the germline V gene are MDHEN and SYDVKM. The V gene lost 2 bases and the J gene lost 7 bases, with 11 bases spanning the gap. The CDR3 totals 13 residues.

J is TRBJ1-1 and V is TRBV25-1; D is unresolved. There are 12 residues in the CDR3. Per the germline V gene, CDR1 is MGHDK and CDR2 is SYGVNS. V was trimmed by 11 bases and J by 7 bases, leaving 17 bases between them. As DNA, the CDR3 is TGTGCCGTAAAACCCAGGCAGGATGAAGCTTTCTTT. This translates into CAVKPRQDEAFF. The complete variable domain, with remaining parts taken from reference TRBV25-1 and TRBJ1-1, reads EADIYQTPRYLVIGTGKKITLECSQTMGHDKMYWYQQDPGMELHLIHYSYGVNSTEKGDLSSESTVSRIRTEHFPLTLESARPSHTSQYLCAVKPRQDEAFFGQGTRLTVV.

This clonotype came up a few times. The gene calls are TRBV20-1 and TRBJ2-3; tentatively, D is TRBD2 (6 bases). The CDR3 is made up of 16 amino acids. Between the trimmed V and J ends, which lost 6 bases and 0 bases, there was a span of 19 bases. Germline lookup yields CDR1 DFQATT and CDR2 SNEGSKA (reference sequence). The CDR3 DNA follows: TGCAGTGCGAGACGCTGGGGGACTTCTAGCACAGATACGCAGTATTTT. Amino acids: CSARRWGTSSTDTQYF.